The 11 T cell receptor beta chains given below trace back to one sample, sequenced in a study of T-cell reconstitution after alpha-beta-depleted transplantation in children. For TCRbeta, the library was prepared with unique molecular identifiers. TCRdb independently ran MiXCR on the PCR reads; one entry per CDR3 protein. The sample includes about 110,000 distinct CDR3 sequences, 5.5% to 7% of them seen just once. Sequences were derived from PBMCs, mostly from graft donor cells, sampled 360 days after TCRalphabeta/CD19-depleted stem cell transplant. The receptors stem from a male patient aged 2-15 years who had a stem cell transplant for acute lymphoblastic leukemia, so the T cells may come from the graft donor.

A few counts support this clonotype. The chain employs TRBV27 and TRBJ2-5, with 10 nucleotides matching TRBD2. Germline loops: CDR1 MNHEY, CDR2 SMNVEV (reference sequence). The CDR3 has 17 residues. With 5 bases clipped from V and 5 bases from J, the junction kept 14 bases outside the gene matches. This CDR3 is CASSTVRTSGLTETQYF. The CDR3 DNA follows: TGTGCCAGCAGTACGGTTCGGACTAGCGGTCTCACTGAGACCCAGTACTTC.

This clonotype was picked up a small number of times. Written as DNA, the CDR3 is TGTGCCAGCAGCGCGGACAGCGCTTATGGCTACACCTTC. Translating gives CASSADSAYGYTF. This chain joins TRBV9 and TRBJ1-2, with D possibly being TRBD1 (6 bases). The germline V gene encodes CDR1 SGDLS and CDR2 YYNGEE. Trimming took off 3 bases at V and 5 bases at J, with 11 bases between the two ends. The CDR3 has 13 residues. Full variable domain (missing parts from reference TRBV9 and TRBJ1-2): DSGVTQTPKHLITATGQRVTLRCSPRSGDLSVYWYQQSLDQGLQFLIQYYNGEERAKGNILERFSAQQFPDLHSELNLSSLELGDSALYFCASSADSAYGYTFGSGTRLTVV.

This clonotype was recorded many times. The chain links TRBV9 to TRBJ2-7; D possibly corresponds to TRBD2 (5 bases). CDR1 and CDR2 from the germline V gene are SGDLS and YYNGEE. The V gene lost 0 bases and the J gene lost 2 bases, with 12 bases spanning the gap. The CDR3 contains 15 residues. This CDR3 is CASSVDGGRAYEQYF. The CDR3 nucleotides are TGTGCCAGCAGCGTAGATGGAGGAAGGGCCTACGAGCAGTACTTC.

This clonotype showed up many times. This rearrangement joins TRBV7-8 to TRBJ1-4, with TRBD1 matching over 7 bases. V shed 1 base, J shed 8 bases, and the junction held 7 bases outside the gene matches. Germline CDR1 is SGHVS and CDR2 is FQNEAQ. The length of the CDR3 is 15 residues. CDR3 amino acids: CASSLVGTEREKLFF. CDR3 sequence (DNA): TGTGCCAGCAGCTTAGTCGGGACAGAAAGGGAAAAACTGTTTTTT.

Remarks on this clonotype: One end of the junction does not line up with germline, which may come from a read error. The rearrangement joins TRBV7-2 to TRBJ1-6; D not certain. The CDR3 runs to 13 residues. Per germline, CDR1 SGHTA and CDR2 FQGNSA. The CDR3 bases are TGTGCCAGCAGTTTAGGGAGGCTTTCACCCCTCCACTTT. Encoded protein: CASSLGRLSPLHF.

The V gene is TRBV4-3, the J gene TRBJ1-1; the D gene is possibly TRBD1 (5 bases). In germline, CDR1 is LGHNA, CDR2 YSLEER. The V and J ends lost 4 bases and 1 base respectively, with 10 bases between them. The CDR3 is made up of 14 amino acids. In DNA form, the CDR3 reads TGCGCCAGCAGCCCCCCGGGGCCGAACACTGAAGCTTTCTTT. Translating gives CASSPPGPNTEAFF.

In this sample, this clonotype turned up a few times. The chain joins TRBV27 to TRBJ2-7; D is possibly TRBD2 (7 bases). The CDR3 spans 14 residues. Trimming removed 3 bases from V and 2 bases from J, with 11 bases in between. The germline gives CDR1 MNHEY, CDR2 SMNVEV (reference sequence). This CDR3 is CASSFGGLAYEQYF. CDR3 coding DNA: TGTGCCAGCAGTTTCGGGGGGCTGGCCTACGAGCAGTACTTC.

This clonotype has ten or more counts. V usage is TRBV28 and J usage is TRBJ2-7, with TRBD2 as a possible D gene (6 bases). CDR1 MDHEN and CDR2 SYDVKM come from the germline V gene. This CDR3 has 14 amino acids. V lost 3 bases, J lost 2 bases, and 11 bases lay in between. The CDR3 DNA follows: TGTGCCAGCAGTTTCGGGGGAAACCCCTACGAGCAGTACTTC. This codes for CASSFGGNPYEQYF.

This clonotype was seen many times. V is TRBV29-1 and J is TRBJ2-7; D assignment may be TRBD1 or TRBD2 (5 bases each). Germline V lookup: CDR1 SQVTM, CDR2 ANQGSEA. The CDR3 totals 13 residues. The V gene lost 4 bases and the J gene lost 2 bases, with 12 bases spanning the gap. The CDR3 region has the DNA TGCAGCGTTGGTCGGGACGGCACCTACGAGCAGTACTTC. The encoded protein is CSVGRDGTYEQYF.

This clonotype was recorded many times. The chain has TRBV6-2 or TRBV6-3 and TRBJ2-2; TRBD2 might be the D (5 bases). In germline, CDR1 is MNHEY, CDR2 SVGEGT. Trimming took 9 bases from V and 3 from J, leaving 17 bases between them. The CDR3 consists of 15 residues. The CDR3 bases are TGTGCCAGTCTTGGAACGCGGGCGTACACCGGGGAGCTGTTTTTT. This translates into CASLGTRAYTGELFF.

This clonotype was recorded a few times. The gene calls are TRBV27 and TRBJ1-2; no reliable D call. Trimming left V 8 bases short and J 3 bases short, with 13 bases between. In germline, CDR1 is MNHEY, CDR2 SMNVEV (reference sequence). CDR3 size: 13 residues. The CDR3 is CASGPQVDYGYTF. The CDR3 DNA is TGTGCCAGCGGTCCCCAGGTGGACTATGGCTACACCTTC.